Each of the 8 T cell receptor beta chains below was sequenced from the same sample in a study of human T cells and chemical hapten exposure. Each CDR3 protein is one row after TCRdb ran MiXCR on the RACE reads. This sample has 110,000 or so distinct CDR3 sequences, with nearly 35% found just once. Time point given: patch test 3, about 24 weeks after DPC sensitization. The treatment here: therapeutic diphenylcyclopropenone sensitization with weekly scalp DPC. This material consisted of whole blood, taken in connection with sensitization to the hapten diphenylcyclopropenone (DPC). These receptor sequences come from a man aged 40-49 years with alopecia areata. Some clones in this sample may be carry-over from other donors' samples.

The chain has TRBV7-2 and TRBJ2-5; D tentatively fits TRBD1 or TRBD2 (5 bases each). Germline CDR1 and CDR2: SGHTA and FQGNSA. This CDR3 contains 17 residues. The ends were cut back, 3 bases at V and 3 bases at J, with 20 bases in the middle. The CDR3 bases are TGTGCCAGCAGCTTCCCGTCGGATCTTCGAGGGGAAGAGACCCAGTACTTC. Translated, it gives CASSFPSDLRGEETQYF.

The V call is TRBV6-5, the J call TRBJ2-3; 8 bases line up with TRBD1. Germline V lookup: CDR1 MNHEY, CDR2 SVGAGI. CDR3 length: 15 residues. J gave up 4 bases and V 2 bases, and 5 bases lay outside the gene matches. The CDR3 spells CASSYQGARADTQYF. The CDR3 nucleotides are TGTGCCAGCAGTTACCAGGGGGCGAGGGCAGATACGCAGTATTTT.

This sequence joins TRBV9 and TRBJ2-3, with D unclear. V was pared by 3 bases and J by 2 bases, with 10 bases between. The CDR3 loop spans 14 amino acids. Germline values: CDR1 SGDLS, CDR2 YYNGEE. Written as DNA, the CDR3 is TGTGCCAGCAGCGCCGACATGAACACAGATACGCAGTATTTT. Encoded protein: CASSADMNTDTQYF.

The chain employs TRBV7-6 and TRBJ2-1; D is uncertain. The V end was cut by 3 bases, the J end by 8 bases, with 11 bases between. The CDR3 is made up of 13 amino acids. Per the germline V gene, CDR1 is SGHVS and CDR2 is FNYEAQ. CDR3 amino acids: CASSFRFGYEQFF. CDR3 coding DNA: TGTGCCAGCAGCTTTCGGTTCGGGTATGAGCAGTTCTTC. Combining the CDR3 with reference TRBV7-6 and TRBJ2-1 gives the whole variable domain GAGVSQSPRYKVTKRGQDVALRCDPISGHVSLYWYRQALGQGPEFLTYFNYEAQQDKSGLPNDRFSAERPEGSISTLTIQRTEQRDSAMYRCASSFRFGYEQFFGPGTRLTVL.

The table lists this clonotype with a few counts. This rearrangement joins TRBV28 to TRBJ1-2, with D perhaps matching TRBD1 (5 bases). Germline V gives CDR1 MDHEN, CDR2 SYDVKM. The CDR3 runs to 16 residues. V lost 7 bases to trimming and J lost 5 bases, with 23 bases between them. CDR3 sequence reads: CASTTLRGVGGYGYTF. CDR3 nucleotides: TGTGCCAGCACCACCCTAAGAGGGGTAGGCGGGTATGGCTACACCTTC.

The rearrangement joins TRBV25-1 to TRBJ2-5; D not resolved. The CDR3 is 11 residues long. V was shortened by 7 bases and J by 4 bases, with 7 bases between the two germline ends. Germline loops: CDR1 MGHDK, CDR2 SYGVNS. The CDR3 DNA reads TGTGCCAGCAACTGTGGAGAGACCCAGTACTTC. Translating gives CASNCGETQYF.

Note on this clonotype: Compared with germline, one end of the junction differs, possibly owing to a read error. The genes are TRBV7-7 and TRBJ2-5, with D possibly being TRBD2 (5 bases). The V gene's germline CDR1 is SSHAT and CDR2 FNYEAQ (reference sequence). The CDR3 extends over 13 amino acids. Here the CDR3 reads CASSLATRETQYF. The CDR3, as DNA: TGTGCTAGCAGCTTAGCGACCAGAGAGACCCAGTACTTC.

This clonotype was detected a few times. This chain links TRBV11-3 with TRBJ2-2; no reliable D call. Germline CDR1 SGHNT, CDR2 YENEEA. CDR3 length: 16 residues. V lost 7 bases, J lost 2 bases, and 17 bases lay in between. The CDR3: CASTPLVAPNTGELFF. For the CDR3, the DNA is TGTGCCAGCACCCCCCTGGTTGCGCCAAACACCGGGGAGCTGTTTTTT. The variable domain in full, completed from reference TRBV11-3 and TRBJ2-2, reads EAGVVQSPRYKIIEKKQPVAFWCNPISGHNTLYWYLQNLGQGPELLIRYENEEAVDDSQLPKDRFSAERLKGVDSTLKIQPAELGDSAVYLCASTPLVAPNTGELFFGEGSRLTVL.